The 21 T cell receptor beta chains in this list originate from one sample, sequenced in a study of T cells after posttransplantation cyclophosphamide. TCRdb's copy holds only in-frame clones and misses some; the assay was immunoSEQ multiplex PCR. This repertoire holds 9,500 to 15,000 clones, and none appear only once. A marrow graft followed busulfan-fludarabine conditioning, with cyclophosphamide on days +3 and +4. Sequencing used PBMCs, obtained after allogeneic stem cell transplant with posttransplant cyclophosphamide. The source is a female patient in her thirties or forties who received an allogeneic stem cell transplant from a related donor, was CMV-positive, and had acute GVHD only. Some T cells may be provided by the graft donor.

This clone was recorded many times. The J gene is TRBJ1-3, the V gene TRBV6-1; D unclear. Germline V gives CDR1 MNHNS, CDR2 SASEGT. This CDR3 is 13 amino acids long. V gave up 1 base and J gave up 4 bases, with 5 bases separating them. CDR3 loop: CASSEVQGNTIYF. CDR3 nucleotide sequence: TGTGCCAGCAGTGAAGTTCAGGGAAACACCATATATTTT.

This clone has a count of ten or more. This chain uses TRBV5-1 with TRBJ1-1, with D hard to call. V was shortened by 0 bases and J by 10 bases, with 16 bases between the two germline ends. CDR1 and CDR2 (germline): SGHRS, YFSETQ. There are 14 residues in the CDR3. CDR3 in amino acids: CASSLEREGLGAFF. The DNA of the CDR3 is TGCGCCAGCAGCTTGGAGAGGGAAGGATTAGGAGCTTTCTTT.

This clone was recorded a few times. The V and J genes are TRBV7-9 and TRBJ2-3; 10 bases match TRBD2. Germline lookup yields CDR1 SEHNR and CDR2 FQNEAQ (reference sequence). Losses at the gene ends were 5 bases for V and 1 base for J; bases not matched to a gene: 6. The CDR3 runs 16 residues. This chain's CDR3 is CASSPRLAGGTDTQYF. DNA for the CDR3: TGTGCCAGCAGCCCCCGGCTAGCGGGGGGCACAGATACGCAGTATTTT.

This clone occurred many times. The rearrangement joins TRBV11-2 to TRBJ1-1; D remains unclear. The CDR3 runs to 15 residues. Trimming took 1 base from V and 2 from J, leaving 11 bases between them. Germline values: CDR1 SGHAT, CDR2 FQNNGV. CDR3: CASSLAPGGNTEAFF. In DNA form, the CDR3 reads TGTGCCAGCAGCTTAGCTCCAGGAGGAAACACTGAAGCTTTCTTT.

This clone was counted ten times or more. This sequence joins TRBV6-1 and TRBJ2-5, with 10 bases lining up with TRBD1. From germline, CDR1 is MNHNS and CDR2 SASEGT. This CDR3 contains 15 residues. J lost 4 bases, V lost 0 bases, and 2 bases had no gene match. CDR3 DNA sequence: TGTGCCAGCAGTGAAGCGGGGACAGGGGTAGAGACCCAGTACTTC. This gives the protein CASSEAGTGVETQYF.

This clone was detected ten times or more. The rearrangement links TRBV2 to TRBJ1-4; TRBD1 agrees at 7 bases. The CDR3 sequence is 16 residues long. The germline V gene encodes CDR1 SNHLY and CDR2 FYNNEI. Unmatched junction bases numbered 6, after V lost 5 bases and J lost 0 bases. CDR3 nucleotide sequence: TGTGCCAGCAGTCGGACAGGAGTTGCAACTAATGAAAAACTGTTTTTT. Protein: CASSRTGVATNEKLFF.

This clone has a handful of counts. The junction does not match germline at one end; this may be a read error. The chain links TRBV10-1 to TRBJ2-3; either TRBD1 or TRBD2 may supply D (5 bases each). Germline loops: CDR1 WNHNN, CDR2 SYGVQD (reference sequence). This CDR3 has 12 amino acids. This chain's CDR3 is CATGLSTDTQYF. In nucleotides, the CDR3 is TGTGCCACAGGACTTAGCACAGATACGCAGTATTTT.

This clone was recorded at least ten times. The chain uses TRBV6-1 and TRBJ1-3; no definite D call. CDR1 is MNHNS, CDR2 SASEGT, per germline. This CDR3 spans 15 amino acids. V lost 4 bases to trimming and J lost 0 bases, with 10 bases between them. This CDR3 reads CASSVGASSGNTIYF. CDR3 DNA: TGTGCCAGCAGTGTGGGAGCGAGCTCTGGAAACACCATATATTTT.

This clone came up many times. J is TRBJ2-3 and V is TRBV14; 16 bases are a match to TRBD2. J was trimmed by 1 base and V by 4 bases; bases with no gene match: 2. CDR1 is SGHDN, CDR2 FVKESK, per germline. The CDR3 is made up of 17 amino acids. The CDR3 DNA reads as TGTGCCAGCAGCCGGGGACTAGCGGGAGGGGGCACAGATACGCAGTATTTT. It yields the protein CASSRGLAGGGTDTQYF. The variable domain in full, completed from reference TRBV14 and TRBJ2-3, reads EAGVTQFPSHSVIEKGQTVTLRCDPISGHDNLYWYRRVMGKEIKFLLHFVKESKQDESGMPNNRFLAERTGGTYSTLKVQPAELEDSGVYFCASSRGLAGGGTDTQYFGPGTRLTVL.

This clone has ten or more counts. V and J are TRBV2 and TRBJ2-6; D gene ambiguous. V gave up 7 bases and J gave up 4 bases, with 8 bases separating them. Germline V gene sequence: CDR1 SNHLY, CDR2 FYNNEI. The CDR3 contains 13 residues. Here the CDR3 reads CASTPPGANVLTF. The CDR3 coding sequence is TGTGCCAGCACCCCCCCAGGGGCCAACGTCCTGACTTTC.

The CDR3 loop reads CASSSHGLYNEQFF. The CDR3 nucleotides read TGTGCCAGCAGCTCCCACGGACTGTACAATGAGCAGTTCTTC. The chain employs TRBV7-6 and TRBJ2-1; weak D call: TRBD2 (5 bases). The length of the CDR3 is 14 residues. V gave up 4 bases and J gave up 4 bases, with 11 bases separating them. The germline gives CDR1 SGHVS, CDR2 FNYEAQ. Complete variable domain (other parts from reference TRBV7-6 and TRBJ2-1): GAGVSQSPRYKVTKRGQDVALRCDPISGHVSLYWYRQALGQGPEFLTYFNYEAQQDKSGLPNDRFSAERPEGSISTLTIQRTEQRDSAMYRCASSSHGLYNEQFFGPGTRLTVL.

This clone came up many times. The chain is built from TRBV7-9 and TRBJ2-1; 11 bases map to TRBD2. This CDR3 comprises 14 residues. The V segment lost 3 bases and the J segment 6 bases; nucleotides outside the gene matches: 1. CDR1 is SEHNR and CDR2 is FQNEAQ in the germline V gene (reference sequence). This CDR3 reads CASSLTSGANEQFF. CDR3 nucleotide sequence: TGTGCCAGCAGCTTGACTAGCGGGGCCAATGAGCAGTTCTTC.

This clone was seen repeatedly, ten times or more. The genes are TRBV5-5 and TRBJ1-4, with D hard to call. The CDR3 sequence is 15 residues long. Germline CDR1 and CDR2: SGHKS and YYEKEE (reference sequence). The V and J ends lost 0 bases and 8 bases respectively, with 14 bases between them. CDR3 sequence: CASSLDDISGEKLFF. Here the CDR3 DNA reads TGTGCCAGCAGCTTGGATGACATCTCGGGGGAAAAACTGTTTTTT.

This clone was counted a few times. J is TRBJ1-6 and V is TRBV7-9; 7 bases line up with TRBD1. The germline V gene encodes CDR1 SEHNR and CDR2 FQNEAQ (reference sequence). The CDR3 length is 14 residues. Trimming cost V 5 bases and J 4 bases; bases outside gene matches: 2. Here the CDR3 reads CASSPDRYNSPLHF. The CDR3 coding sequence is TGTGCCAGCAGCCCGGACAGGTATAATTCACCCCTCCACTTT.

This clone was observed a handful of times. The chain uses TRBV4-1 and TRBJ2-3; D possibly corresponds to TRBD2 (7 bases). CDR1 and CDR2 from the germline V gene are MGHRA and YSYEKL. With 6 bases removed from V and 2 bases from J, the gap between germline ends came to 15 bases. There are 15 residues in the CDR3. CDR3 DNA: TGCGCCAGCAGGGTCGGGGGGCCCATCACAGATACGCAGTATTTT. Protein: CASRVGGPITDTQYF.

This clone was found many times. The chain joins TRBV9 to TRBJ2-5; TRBD1 might be the D (6 bases). The V gene's germline CDR1 is SGDLS and CDR2 YYNGEE. V was cut by 2 bases and J by 1 base, with 9 bases left in between. The CDR3 is 14 residues long. The CDR3 DNA reads as TGTGCCAGCAGCGTCAAAGGGGGCCAAGAGACCCAGTACTTC. It codes for CASSVKGGQETQYF.

The V and J genes are TRBV5-1 and TRBJ2-5; 8 bases line up with TRBD2. This CDR3 region has 15 residues. With 4 bases clipped from V and 5 bases from J, the junction kept 10 bases outside the gene matches. In germline, CDR1 is SGHRS, CDR2 YFSETQ. The CDR3 loop reads CASSGAGGVGETQYF. CDR3 nucleotide sequence: TGCGCCAGCAGCGGGGCCGGGGGGGTCGGGGAGACCCAGTACTTC.

This clone came up many times. The chain couples TRBV11-3 to TRBJ1-1, with D possibly being TRBD1 (6 bases). Germline CDR1 reads SGHNT; CDR2 reads YENEEA. The CDR3 covers 18 residues. Trimming removed 1 base at V and 0 bases at J, with 18 bases between. The CDR3 bases are TGTGCCAGCAGCTTAGGTCCAGTGACAGGAGGAATGAACACTGAAGCTTTCTTT. Amino acid sequence: CASSLGPVTGGMNTEAFF.

This clone was picked up many times. J is TRBJ2-5 and V is TRBV10-3; 8 bases map to TRBD2. Trimming removed 5 bases from V and 4 bases from J; junction bases left unmatched: 9. From germline, CDR1 is ENHRY and CDR2 SYGVKD. The CDR3 is 15 residues long. The CDR3 loop is CAISTPGLVAETQYF. CDR3 nucleotides: TGTGCCATCAGTACTCCGGGACTAGTAGCAGAGACCCAGTACTTC.

In its sample, this clone was seen many times. The rearrangement links TRBV5-4 to TRBJ1-1; 8 bases match TRBD1. Germline CDR1 is SGHNT and CDR2 is YYREEE (reference sequence). V trimming: 0 bases; J trimming: 1 base; junction bases outside the gene matches: 2. The CDR3 totals 15 residues. The CDR3 bases are TGTGCCAGCAGCTTGGCCGACAGGGGGAACACTGAAGCTTTCTTT. It is translated as CASSLADRGNTEAFF.

There are many counts of this clone. The CDR3 sequence: CASSFTSGSSYNEQFF. The CDR3 DNA sequence: TGTGCCAGCAGCTTCACTAGCGGGAGTTCCTACAATGAGCAGTTCTTC. This rearrangement joins TRBV5-6 to TRBJ2-1; 11 bases match TRBD2. V gave up 2 bases and J gave up 1 base; unmatched junction bases: 2. The CDR3 sequence is 16 residues long. Germline CDR1 SGHDT, CDR2 YYEEEE.